This T cell receptor beta chain was observed in a study of blood T cell repertoires in COVID-19. On the study more broadly: Nucleic acid was either cDNA or gDNA, and it came from T cells, B-cell-depleted T cells, or PBMCs.

Cohort 3 donors counted as recovered after two negative PCRs, clearance, or resolved symptoms. Per the original methods: Researchers report that nucleated cell counts were estimated from reference gene primer amplification. Clones were read by immunoSEQ multiplex PCR, and TCRdb kept only the in-frame ones, dropping some. V, J and clone size reflect that table, while D and trimming were determined from the DNA. The repertoire includes approximately 450,000 clones, more than 80% of them detected once, and 0.95% to 1.2% sits in the top ten. Trimming removed 1 base from V and 0 bases from J, with 10 bases in between. The CDR3 runs 15 residues. CDR1 and CDR2 (germline): SQVTM, ANQGSEA.

The receptor's source is a man under 40 who had recovered from COVID-19. The sequenced sample was PBMCs or T cells enriched from blood (not recorded which). The V call is TRBV29-1, the J call TRBJ2-1; D remains ambiguous. DNA of the CDR3: TGCAGCGTTGAAGGCTCCTCTAGCTCCTACAATGAGCAGTTCTTC. This encodes CSVEGSSSSYNEQFF.